These 6 T cell receptor beta chains originate from one sample sequenced in a study of blood T cell repertoires in COVID-19. Assay used: immunoSEQ multiplex PCR; TCRdb lists only in-frame clones, some missing. The sample holds under 300,000 clones, approximately 78% seen once. Sequenced material: peripheral blood. The receptors derive from a woman in her sixties with active or convalescent COVID-19.

This clone was observed a few times. The gene calls are TRBV7-9 and TRBJ1-2, with D perhaps TRBD1 (6 bases). This CDR3 has 15 residues. The germline V gene encodes CDR1 SEHNR and CDR2 FQNEAQ (reference sequence). V dropped 5 bases and J dropped 0 bases, with 13 bases sitting between them. The CDR3 nucleotides read TGTGCCAGCAGCCCACCTAGGACAGCTAACTATGGCTACACCTTC. Translating it yields CASSPPRTANYGYTF.

The gene calls are TRBV5-6 and TRBJ2-3; 10 bases agree with TRBD2. This CDR3 is 15 amino acids long. V trimming: 6 bases; J trimming: 2 bases; junction bases outside the gene matches: 6. Germline V gives CDR1 SGHDT, CDR2 YYEEEE. For the CDR3, the DNA is TGTGCCAGCACCCTTCTAGCGGGGGCCACAGATACGCAGTATTTT. This encodes CASTLLAGATDTQYF.

The chain combines TRBV11-2 with TRBJ2-5; 7 bases are shared with TRBD2. This CDR3 spans 14 amino acids. Germline-derived CDR1 and CDR2 are SGHAT and FQNNGV. The V and J ends lost 8 bases and 2 bases, in that order; junction bases with no gene match: 8. CDR3 bases: TGTGCCAGCTGCAAGGAGCGGGGACAAGAGACCCAGTACTTC. Residues: CASCKERGQETQYF.

This chain joins TRBV6-2 or TRBV6-3 and TRBJ1-2; perhaps TRBD1 as D (5 bases). Germline CDR1 reads MNHEY; CDR2 reads SVGEGT. Trimming left V 4 bases short and J 4 bases short, with 13 bases between. This CDR3 region has 14 residues. The CDR3 reads CASSLTVNPYGYTF. In nucleotides, the CDR3 is TGTGCCAGCAGTTTGACAGTGAACCCCTATGGCTACACCTTC.

V and J are TRBV11-2 and TRBJ2-5; D possibly corresponds to TRBD1 (5 bases). The CDR3 contains 15 residues. The germline V gene encodes CDR1 SGHAT and CDR2 FQNNGV. Trimming removed 1 base at V and 0 bases at J, with 9 bases between. DNA for the CDR3: TGTGCCAGCAGCTTAGGTGGCAGGGACCAAGAGACCCAGTACTTC. Amino acid sequence: CASSLGGRDQETQYF.

This chain links TRBV19 with TRBJ2-1; the match to TRBD2 covers 10 bases. J gave up 4 bases and V 0 bases, and 9 bases lay outside the gene matches. CDR3 length: 18 residues. From germline, CDR1 is LNHDA and CDR2 SQIVND (reference sequence). CDR3 sequence (DNA): TGTGCCAGTAGTATAGAAGTAGCGGGGGGCCGGAGGTACAATGAGCAGTTCTTC. It encodes CASSIEVAGGRRYNEQFF. Full variable domain (remainder filled in from reference TRBV19 and TRBJ2-1): DGGITQSPKYLFRKEGQNVTLSCEQNLNHDAMYWYRQDPGQGLRLIYYSQIVNDFQKGDIAEGYSVSREKKESFPLTVTSAQKNPTAFYLCASSIEVAGGRRYNEQFFGPGTRLTVL.